This entry concerns a single T cell receptor beta chain. Antigen specificity is unknown. These data are taken from a study of T cell responses to AZD1222 COVID-19 vaccine. As for the study in general: Second-dose intervals near 4 or 12 weeks were combined.

Profiled with immunoSEQ multiplex PCR; TCRdb holds only in-frame clones, not every one. This table holds over 65,000 clones, 78% found once. V was pared by 7 bases and J by 0 bases, with 7 bases between. CDR3 length: 14 residues. From germline, CDR1 is MNHNY and CDR2 SVGAGI (reference sequence). Points from the study as a whole: Repertoire sampling was restricted to post-peak T cell response timepoints.

The sequence derives from an adult in good health. V gene TRBV6-6 combines with J gene TRBJ2-6, with D perhaps matching TRBD1 (6 bases). The sample was peripheral blood, taken on day 0 of AZD1222 vaccination. The CDR3 sequence: CASTRGSGANVLTF. The CDR3 DNA reads TGTGCCAGCACCAGGGGCTCTGGGGCCAACGTCCTGACTTTC.